This T cell receptor (beta chain) is drawn from a study of CD8 T cells in ankylosing spondylitis (dated by TCRdb to the late 2010s). Regarding the research as a whole: The study set out to find disease-linked TCR variants by profiling T cell receptor beta repertoires in ankylosing spondylitis patients and healthy donors. Peripheral blood samples were taken, and synovial fluid was additionally collected from ankylosing spondylitis patients. The whole study cohort included 108 healthy donors and around 25 ankylosing spondylitis patients. Summary of the overall study and its limitations: The disease-linked clones had a CD8+ phenotype and were found at relatively low frequencies in peripheral blood. Some of the motif variants had been reported before in the synovial fluid and blood of reactive arthritis patients, a finding that suggests common disease-initiation mechanisms. According to the report, matched synovial fluid samples from ankylosing spondylitis patients were significantly enriched for the disease-linked clones. Blood from ankylosing spondylitis patients appeared to be characterized by a TCR beta motif made up of under 10 highly homologous amino acid variants.

This clonotype was found many times. Its antigen has not been determined. No quality values exist for individual bases; no much larger clone is one base distant. Synovial fluid samples were matched to blood samples from the same ankylosing spondylitis patients. Sequenced using an Illumina HiSeq 2500. TCR beta libraries were prepared by quantitative 5'-RACE with molecular barcodes. On the study's bioinformatics: A new computational method based on a probabilistic model of VDJ rearrangement was used to identify disease-linked TCR variants. The raw public reads went through TCRdb reprocessing: fastp at Q25, MiXCR clone calling, in-frame beta chains kept. For every CDR3 protein sequence, its rows merge into one entry that carries the most common genes and DNA. TCRdb's processing, not the study's, gives the V and J calls here. Here the sample has 50,000 to 70,000 distinct CDR3 sequences; about 6.2% occur a single time. Jointly, the top ten make up roughly 5% of the sample.

The receptor was derived from a male donor with ankylosing spondylitis. The sequenced sample was synovial fluid, either unsorted or a sorted T cell fraction (not recorded which).

The bases read TGTGCCAGCAGTCCCTCCGGGCTGGGGTCCTACGAGCAGTACTTC. This encodes CASSPSGLGSYEQYF. The rearranged chain carries TRBV27 and TRBJ2-7, with the D gene call left open. The CDR3, from cysteine to phenylalanine, totals 15 residues. The entry retains the CDR3 DNA only, 45 bases that are in frame from base 1. The germline V gene (reference sequence) gives CDR1 as MNHEY and CDR2 as SMNVEV. Trimming costs V 5 bases and J 1 base, and their ends lie 15 bases apart.